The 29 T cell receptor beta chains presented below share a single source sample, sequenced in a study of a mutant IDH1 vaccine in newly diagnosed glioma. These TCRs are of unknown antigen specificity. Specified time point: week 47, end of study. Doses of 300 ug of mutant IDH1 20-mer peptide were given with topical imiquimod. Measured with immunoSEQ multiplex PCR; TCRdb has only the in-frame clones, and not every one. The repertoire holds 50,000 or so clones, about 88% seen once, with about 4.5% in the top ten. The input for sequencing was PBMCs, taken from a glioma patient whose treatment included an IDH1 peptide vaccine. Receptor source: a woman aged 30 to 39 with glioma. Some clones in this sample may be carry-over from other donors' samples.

CDR3 DNA: TGTGCCAGCTCAGGGACAGAAAATGAAAAACTGTTTTTT. This codes for CASSGTENEKLFF. The chain is built from TRBV18 and TRBJ1-4; 7 bases are shared with TRBD1. The CDR3 covers 13 residues. V lost 5 bases to trimming and J lost 5 bases; unmatched junction nucleotides: 2. The germline gives CDR1 KGHSH, CDR2 LQKENI.

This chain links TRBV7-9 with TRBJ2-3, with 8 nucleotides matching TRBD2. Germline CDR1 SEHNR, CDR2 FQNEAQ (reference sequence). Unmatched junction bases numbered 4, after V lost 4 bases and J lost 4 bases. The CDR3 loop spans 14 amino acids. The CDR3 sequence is CASSSREGPDTQYF. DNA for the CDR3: TGTGCCAGCAGCTCTCGGGAGGGCCCAGATACGCAGTATTTT.

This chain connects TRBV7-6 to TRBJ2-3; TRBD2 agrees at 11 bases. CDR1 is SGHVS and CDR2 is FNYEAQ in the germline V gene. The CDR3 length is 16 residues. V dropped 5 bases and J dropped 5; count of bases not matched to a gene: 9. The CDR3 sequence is CASSLRLAGRGDTQYF. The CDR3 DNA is TGTGCCAGCAGCCTCCGACTAGCGGGGCGAGGAGATACGCAGTATTTT.

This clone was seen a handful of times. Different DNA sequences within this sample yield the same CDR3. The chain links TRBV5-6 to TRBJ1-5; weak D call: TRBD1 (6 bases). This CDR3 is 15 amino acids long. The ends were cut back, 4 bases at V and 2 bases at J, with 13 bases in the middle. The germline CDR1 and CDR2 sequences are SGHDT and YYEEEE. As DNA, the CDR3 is TGTGCCAGCAGCAGAACAGGGCGCGGCAATCAGCCCCAGCATTTT. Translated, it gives CASSRTGRGNQPQHF.

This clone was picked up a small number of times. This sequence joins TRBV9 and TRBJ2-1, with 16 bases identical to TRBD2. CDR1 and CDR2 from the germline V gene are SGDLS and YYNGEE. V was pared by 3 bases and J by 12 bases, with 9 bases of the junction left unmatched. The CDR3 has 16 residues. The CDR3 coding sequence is TGTGCCAGCAGCGCGGGACTAGCGGGAGGGCGGGAATGGCAGTTCTTC. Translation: CASSAGLAGGREWQFF. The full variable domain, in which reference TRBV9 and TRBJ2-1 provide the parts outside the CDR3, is DSGVTQTPKHLITATGQRVTLRCSPRSGDLSVYWYQQSLDQGLQFLIQYYNGEERAKGNILERFSAQQFPDLHSELNLSSLELGDSALYFCASSAGLAGGREWQFFGPGTRLTVL.

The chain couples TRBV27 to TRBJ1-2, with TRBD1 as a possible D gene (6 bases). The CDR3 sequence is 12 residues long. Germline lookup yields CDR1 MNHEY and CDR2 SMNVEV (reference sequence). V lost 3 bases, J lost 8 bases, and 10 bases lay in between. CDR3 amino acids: CASSFPGEGYTF. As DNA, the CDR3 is TGTGCCAGCAGTTTCCCAGGGGAAGGCTACACCTTC.

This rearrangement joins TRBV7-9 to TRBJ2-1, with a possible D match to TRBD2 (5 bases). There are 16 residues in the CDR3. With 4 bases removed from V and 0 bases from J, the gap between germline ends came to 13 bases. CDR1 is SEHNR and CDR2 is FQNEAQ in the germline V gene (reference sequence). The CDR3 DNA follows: TGTGCCAGCAGCTCTTATAGCGCCTCCTCCTACAATGAGCAGTTCTTC. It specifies CASSSYSASSYNEQFF. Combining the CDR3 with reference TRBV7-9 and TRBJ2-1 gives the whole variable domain DTGVSQNPRHKITKRGQNVTFRCDPISEHNRLYWYRQTLGQGPEFLTYFQNEAQLEKSRLLSDRFSAERPKGSFSTLEIQRTEQGDSAMYLCASSSYSASSYNEQFFGPGTRLTVL.

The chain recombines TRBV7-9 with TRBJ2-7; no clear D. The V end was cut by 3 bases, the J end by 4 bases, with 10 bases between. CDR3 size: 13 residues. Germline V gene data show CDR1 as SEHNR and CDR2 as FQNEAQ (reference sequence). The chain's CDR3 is CASSFGRQYEQYF. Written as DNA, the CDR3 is TGTGCCAGCAGCTTCGGCAGGCAATACGAGCAGTACTTC.

CDR3 loop: CASTDRVNTEAFF. The CDR3 DNA sequence: TGTGCCAGTACGGACAGGGTCAACACTGAAGCTTTCTTT. The chain links TRBV19 to TRBJ1-1, with 8 bases aligning to TRBD1. The germline V gene encodes CDR1 LNHDA and CDR2 SQIVND (reference sequence). The CDR3 has 13 amino acids. The J segment lost 2 bases and the V segment lost 7 bases, leaving 3 bases of the junction unmatched.

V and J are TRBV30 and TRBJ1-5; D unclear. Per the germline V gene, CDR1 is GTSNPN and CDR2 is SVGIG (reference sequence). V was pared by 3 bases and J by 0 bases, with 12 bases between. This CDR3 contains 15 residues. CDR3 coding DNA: TGTGCCTGGAGGGAGCGGGGTAATAGCAATCAGCCCCAGCATTTT. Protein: CAWRERGNSNQPQHF. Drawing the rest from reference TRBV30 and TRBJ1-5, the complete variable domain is SQTIHQWPATLVQPVGSPLSLECTVEGTSNPNLYWYRQAAGRGLQLLFYSVGIGQISSEVPQNLSASRPQDRQFILSSKKLLLSDSGFYLCAWRERGNSNQPQHFGDGTRLSIL.

The CDR3 DNA reads as TGTGCCAGCAGTTCAACCAGGACAGGGAACACTGAAGCTTTCTTT. Protein product: CASSSTRTGNTEAFF. The chain couples TRBV2 to TRBJ1-1; 7 nucleotides align to TRBD1. The length of the CDR3 is 15 residues. J gave up 1 base and V 5 bases, and 7 bases lay outside the gene matches. Germline V gene data show CDR1 as SNHLY and CDR2 as FYNNEI.

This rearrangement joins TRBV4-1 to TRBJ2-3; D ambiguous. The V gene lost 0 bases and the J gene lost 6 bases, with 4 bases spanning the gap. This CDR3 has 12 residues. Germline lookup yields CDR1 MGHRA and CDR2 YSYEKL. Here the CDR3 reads CASSQEWDTQYF. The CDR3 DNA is TGCGCCAGCAGCCAAGAGTGGGATACGCAGTATTTT.

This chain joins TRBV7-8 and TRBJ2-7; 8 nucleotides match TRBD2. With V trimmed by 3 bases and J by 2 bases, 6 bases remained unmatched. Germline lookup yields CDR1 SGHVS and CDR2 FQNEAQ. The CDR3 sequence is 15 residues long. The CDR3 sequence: CASSLSGSEPYEQYF. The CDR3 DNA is TGTGCCAGCAGCTTGAGCGGGAGCGAACCCTACGAGCAGTACTTC.

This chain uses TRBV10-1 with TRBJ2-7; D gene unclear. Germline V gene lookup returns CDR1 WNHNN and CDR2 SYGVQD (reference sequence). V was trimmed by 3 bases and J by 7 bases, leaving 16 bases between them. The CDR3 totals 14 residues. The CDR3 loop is CASSDPSRVREQYF. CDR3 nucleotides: TGCGCCAGCAGTGACCCCAGTCGGGTTAGAGAGCAGTACTTC.

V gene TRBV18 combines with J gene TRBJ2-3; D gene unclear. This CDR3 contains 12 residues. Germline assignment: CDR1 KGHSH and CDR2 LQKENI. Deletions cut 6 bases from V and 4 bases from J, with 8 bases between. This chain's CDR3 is CASSPGADTQYF. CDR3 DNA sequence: TGTGCCAGCTCGCCAGGAGCAGATACGCAGTATTTT.

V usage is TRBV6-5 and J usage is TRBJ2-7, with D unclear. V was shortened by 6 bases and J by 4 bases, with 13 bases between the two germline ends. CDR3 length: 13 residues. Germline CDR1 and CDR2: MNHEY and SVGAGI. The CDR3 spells CASSPSRAYEQYF. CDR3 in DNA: TGTGCCAGCAGCCCATCTCGCGCATACGAGCAGTACTTC.

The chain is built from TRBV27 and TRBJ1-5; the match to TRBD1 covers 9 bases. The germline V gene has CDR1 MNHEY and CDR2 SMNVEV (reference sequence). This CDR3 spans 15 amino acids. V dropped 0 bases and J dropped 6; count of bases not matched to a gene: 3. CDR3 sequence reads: CASSLSGTGLQPQHF. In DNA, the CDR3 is TGTGCCAGCAGTTTATCCGGGACAGGGCTTCAGCCCCAGCATTTT.

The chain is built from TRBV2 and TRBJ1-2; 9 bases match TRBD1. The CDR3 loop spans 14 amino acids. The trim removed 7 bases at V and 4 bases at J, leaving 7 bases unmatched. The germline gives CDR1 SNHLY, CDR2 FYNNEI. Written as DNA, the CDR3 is TGTGCCAGCAATTGGGACAGGGAAGGCTATGGCTACACCTTC. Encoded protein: CASNWDREGYGYTF.

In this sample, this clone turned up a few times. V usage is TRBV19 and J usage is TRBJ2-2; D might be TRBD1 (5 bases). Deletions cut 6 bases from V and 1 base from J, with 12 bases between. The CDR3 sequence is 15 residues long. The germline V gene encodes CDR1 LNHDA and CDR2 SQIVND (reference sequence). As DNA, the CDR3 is TGTGCCAGTAGAAGGGGCACACAGAACACCGGGGAGCTGTTTTTT. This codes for CASRRGTQNTGELFF.

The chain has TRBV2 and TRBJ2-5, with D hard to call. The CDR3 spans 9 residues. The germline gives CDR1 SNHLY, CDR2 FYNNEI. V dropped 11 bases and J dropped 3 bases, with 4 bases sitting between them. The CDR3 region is CAGKETQYF. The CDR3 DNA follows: TGTGCCGGAAAAGAGACCCAGTACTTC.

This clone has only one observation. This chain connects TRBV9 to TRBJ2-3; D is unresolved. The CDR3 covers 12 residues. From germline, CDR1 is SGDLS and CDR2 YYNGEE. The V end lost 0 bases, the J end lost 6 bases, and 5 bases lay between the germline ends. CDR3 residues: CASSVDQDTQYF. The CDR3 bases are TGTGCCAGCAGCGTAGATCAGGATACGCAGTATTTT.

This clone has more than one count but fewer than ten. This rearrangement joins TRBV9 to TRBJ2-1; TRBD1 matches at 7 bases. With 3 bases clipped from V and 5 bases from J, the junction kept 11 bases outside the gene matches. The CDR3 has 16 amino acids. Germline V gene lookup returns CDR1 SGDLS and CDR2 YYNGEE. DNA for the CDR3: TGTGCCAGCAGCGCCCCGCAGGGGGAGAAGGACAATGAGCAGTTCTTC. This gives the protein CASSAPQGEKDNEQFF.

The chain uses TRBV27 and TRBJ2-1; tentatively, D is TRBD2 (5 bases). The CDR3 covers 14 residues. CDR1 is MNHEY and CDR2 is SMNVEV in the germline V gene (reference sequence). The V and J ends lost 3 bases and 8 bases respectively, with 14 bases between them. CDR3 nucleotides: TGTGCCAGCAGTTTGGTAGGGATCGGGGATGAGCAGTTCTTC. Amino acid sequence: CASSLVGIGDEQFF.

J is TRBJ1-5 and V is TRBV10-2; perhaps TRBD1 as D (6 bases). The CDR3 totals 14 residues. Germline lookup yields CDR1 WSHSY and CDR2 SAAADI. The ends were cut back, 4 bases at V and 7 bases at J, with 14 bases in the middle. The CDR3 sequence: CASSVDRRYQPQHF. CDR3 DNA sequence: TGCGCCAGCAGTGTCGACAGGAGGTACCAGCCCCAGCATTTT.

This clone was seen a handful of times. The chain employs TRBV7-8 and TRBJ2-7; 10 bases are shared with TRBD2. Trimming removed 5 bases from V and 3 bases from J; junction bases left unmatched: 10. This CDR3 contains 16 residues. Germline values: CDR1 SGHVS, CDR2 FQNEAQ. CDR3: CASSDPSGRGHYEQYF. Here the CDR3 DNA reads TGTGCCAGCAGCGATCCTAGCGGGAGAGGCCACTACGAGCAGTACTTC. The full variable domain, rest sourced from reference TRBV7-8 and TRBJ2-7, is GAGVSQSPRYKVAKRGQDVALRCDPISGHVSLFWYQQALGQGPEFLTYFQNEAQLDKSGLPSDRFFAERPEGSVSTLKIQRTQQEDSAVYLCASSDPSGRGHYEQYFGPGTRLTVT.

This CDR3 reads CASSLLVGGYTF. The DNA for the CDR3 is TGTGCCAGCAGCTTACTGGTGGGCGGCTACACCTTC. This sequence joins TRBV7-9 and TRBJ1-2; no firm D call. Germline values: CDR1 SEHNR, CDR2 FQNEAQ (reference sequence). The V gene lost 2 bases and the J gene lost 8 bases, with 9 bases spanning the gap. The CDR3 extends over 12 amino acids.

CDR3 sequence reads: CASSAGRGVEQYF. CDR3 in DNA: TGCGCCAGCAGTGCCGGTCGGGGGGTCGAGCAGTACTTC. The V and J genes are TRBV10-1 and TRBJ2-7; 7 bases are a match to TRBD2. CDR1 is WNHNN and CDR2 is SYGVQD in the germline V gene (reference sequence). The CDR3 has 13 residues. Trimming took 4 bases from V and 6 from J; bases not matched to a gene: 6.

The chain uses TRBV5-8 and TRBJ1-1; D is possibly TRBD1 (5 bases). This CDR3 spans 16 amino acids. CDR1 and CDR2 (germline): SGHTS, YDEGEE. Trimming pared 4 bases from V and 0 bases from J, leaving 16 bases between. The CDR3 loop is CASSVTQAFMNTEAFF. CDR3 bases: TGTGCCAGCAGCGTGACACAGGCGTTCATGAACACTGAAGCTTTCTTT.

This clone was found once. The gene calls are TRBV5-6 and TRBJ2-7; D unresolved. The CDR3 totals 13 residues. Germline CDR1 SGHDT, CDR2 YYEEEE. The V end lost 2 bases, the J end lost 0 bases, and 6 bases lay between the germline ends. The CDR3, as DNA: TGTGCCAGCAGCTTCGTAAGCTCCTACGAGCAGTACTTC. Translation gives CASSFVSSYEQYF.